This TCR beta chain is drawn from a study of memory CD4+ T cells and cytomegalovirus serostatus. General observations from the study: Each of fewer than 80 CMV-associated TCRbeta sequences occurred in one to five individuals.

This CDR3 is built from 14 residues. V gave up 5 bases and J gave up 0 bases, with 12 bases separating them. Germline V CDR1 and CDR2: SGHRS, YFSETQ. Original handling: After removing out-of-frame reads, 2 million to 2.5 million distinct TCRbeta sequences remained. TCRdb's table, derived via immunoSEQ multiplex PCR, lists solely in-frame clones and lacks some. V, J and clone size are taken as reported in that table, and D and trimming were inferred from the DNA itself. The sample comprises about 82,000 clones, about 85% of which are singletons, and around 0.84% rests with the top ten. A note on this clone: As yet, its antigen is unknown.

The sort gate was single viable CD3+CD4+CD8-CD45RO+ cells for memory CD4+ T cells. Donors' CMV status reflects serum IgG against pp150, pp28, p38, p52. Positive selection with CD4 microbeads enriched total CD4+ T cells. The sequenced sample was memory CD4+ T cells from blood. This receptor was identified in an adult in good health and CMV-seronegative. The rearrangement links TRBV5-1 to TRBJ2-7, with D possibly matching TRBD1 (5 bases). The CDR3 nucleotides read TGCGCCAGCAGTCCGGACACATTCTCCTACGAGCAGTACTTC. Amino acid sequence: CASSPDTFSYEQYF.